The subject of this entry is one T cell receptor beta chain. Its target is unknown. This sample is part of a study of T cell responses to AZD1222 COVID-19 vaccine. The study, taken as a whole, reports: Donors were largely white British and mainly female; clonal diversity was possibly underestimated. The study identified only five or six AZD1222 recipients as seropositive at baseline.

Researchers grouped second doses given at about 4 or about 12 weeks into one pool. Sequencing was performed with immunoSEQ multiplex PCR; in TCRdb, only in-frame clones are kept and a portion is missing. The sample lists about 79,000 clones; nearly 90% were seen once. The CDR3 contains 15 residues. Germline V gene lookup returns CDR1 LGHDT and CDR2 YNNKEL (reference sequence). Trimming pared 0 bases from V and 8 bases from J, leaving 16 bases between. The gene calls are TRBV3-1 (or the pseudogene TRBV3-2) and TRBJ1-2, with D possibly being TRBD1 (5 bases). This clonotype originated in an adult who received the AZD1222 COVID-19 vaccine. This specimen was peripheral blood, taken 28 days after the second AZD1222 dose. The CDR3 sequence is CASSQDLGALKGYTF. CDR3 sequence (DNA): TGTGCCAGCAGCCAAGATCTAGGGGCCCTGAAGGGCTACACCTTC.